This T cell receptor beta chain derives from a study of shared clonotypes between healthy human individuals. TCRdb keeps only in-frame clones here, not all; method: immunoSEQ multiplex PCR. The sample carries around 690,000 clones, 90% recorded once. Germline CDR1 is LNHNV and CDR2 is YYDKDF (reference sequence). V was cut by 3 bases and J by 7 bases, with 9 bases left in between. CDR3 length equals 13 residues. This TCR was sampled from a man between 18 and 35 years old in good health. Some clones in this sample may be carry-over from other donors' samples. The sequenced sample consisted of memory CD8+ T cells from PBMCs. The subset denotes: CD45RO+ cells pooled with CCR7-negative TemRA cells. The V and J genes are TRBV15 and TRBJ1-4, with D unclear. CDR3 in amino acids: CATSSRGFEKLFF. The CDR3 DNA sequence: TGTGCCACCAGCAGTAGAGGGTTTGAAAAACTGTTTTTT.